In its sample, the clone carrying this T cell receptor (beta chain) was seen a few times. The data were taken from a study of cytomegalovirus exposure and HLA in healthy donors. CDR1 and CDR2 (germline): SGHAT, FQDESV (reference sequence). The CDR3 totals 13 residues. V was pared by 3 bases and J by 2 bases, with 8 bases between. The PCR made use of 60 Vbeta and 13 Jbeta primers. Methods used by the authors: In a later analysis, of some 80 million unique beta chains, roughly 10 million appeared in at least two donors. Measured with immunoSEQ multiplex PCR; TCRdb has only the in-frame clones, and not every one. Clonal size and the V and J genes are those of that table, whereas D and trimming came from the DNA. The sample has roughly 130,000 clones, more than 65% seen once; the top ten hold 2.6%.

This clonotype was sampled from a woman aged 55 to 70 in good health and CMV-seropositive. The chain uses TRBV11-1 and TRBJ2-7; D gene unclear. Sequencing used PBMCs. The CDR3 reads CASSLGRTYEQYF. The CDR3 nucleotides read TGTGCCAGCAGCTTGGGCCGCACCTACGAGCAGTACTTC.